This TCR beta chain originates from a study of cytomegalovirus exposure and HLA in healthy donors. Whole-study context: T cells numbering around 190 million yielded 117 million unique TCR beta sequences in an earlier analysis. Genotyping of roughly 400 donors showed that around 81% belonged to the Caucasian-associated ancestry cluster. The study's findings and limits: Analysis was carried out at a later point, and it linked a missense DCLRE1C variant to TCR beta V- and J-gene trimming. Earlier analysis looked at TCR beta V segments, and most were productive about 90% or about 30% of the time.

This clone was seen a few times. The antigen remains unidentified. The CDR3 has 16 amino acids. Germline V gene lookup returns CDR1 SGHAT and CDR2 FQNNGV. Trimming pared 1 base from V and 6 bases from J, leaving 17 bases between. PCR primers comprised 60 Vbeta and 13 Jbeta primers. The repertoire was sequenced with immunoSEQ multiplex PCR; TCRdb's copy has only in-frame clones and lacks some. Among about 160,000 clones listed, around 80% were seen once. The TCR originated in a woman under 30 in good health and CMV-seronegative. J is TRBJ2-3 and V is TRBV11-2; tentatively, D is TRBD1 (5 bases). The sequenced sample consisted of PBMCs. The DNA for the CDR3 is TGTGCCAGCAGCTTAGTGGGTACCGCTAAGGGGGATACGCAGTATTTT. Encoded protein: CASSLVGTAKGDTQYF.